This entry lists 21 T cell receptor beta chains sequenced from one sample in a study of CD8 T cells in Susac syndrome. It was with random hexamers that roughly 0.45 to 1 ug RNA was reverse transcribed. TCRdb redid the calling of the immunoSEQ multiplex PCR reads with MiXCR, one entry per CDR3 protein. The sample lists about 53,000 distinct CDR3 sequences, 95% occurring once. Material for sequencing was CD8+ T cells from PBMCs. Receptor source: a human donor with Susac syndrome.

V usage is TRBV20-1 and J usage is TRBJ1-2; D possibly corresponds to TRBD1 (5 bases). The CDR3 is 15 amino acids. CDR1 and CDR2 (germline): DFQATT, SNEGSKA (reference sequence). V was pared by 0 bases and J by 1 base, with 12 bases between. The chain's CDR3 is CSARDRGIVNYGYTF. CDR3 nucleotide sequence: TGCAGTGCTAGAGATCGGGGGATCGTTAACTATGGCTACACCTTC.

The genes are TRBV12-3 or TRBV12-4 and TRBJ1-5, with TRBD1 identical over 8 bases. V trimming: 5 bases; J trimming: 6 bases; junction bases outside the gene matches: 9. The CDR3 runs to 15 residues. The DNA of the CDR3 is TGTGCCAGCAGTCGTCAGGGGGCGAACGGTCAGCCCCAGCATTTT. Amino acid sequence: CASSRQGANGQPQHF.

The V and J genes are TRBV30 and TRBJ1-5, with D hard to call. Germline CDR1 and CDR2: GTSNPN and SVGIG (reference sequence). The CDR3 extends over 15 amino acids. Trimming left V 5 bases short and J 5 bases short, with 19 bases between. The CDR3 bases are TGTGCCTGGGGTCCCGATGGAGGCCCAGATCAGCCCCAGCATTTT. Translated: CAWGPDGGPDQPQHF.

J is TRBJ2-1 and V is TRBV4-1; weak D call: TRBD2 (6 bases). Germline loops: CDR1 MGHRA, CDR2 YSYEKL. The germline V and J ends were trimmed by 0 bases and 10 bases, with 19 bases remaining between them. CDR3 size: 16 residues. DNA of the CDR3: TGCGCCAGCAGCCAAGATGAGCTAGCGTGGGGTTCCGAGCAGTTCTTC. Amino acids: CASSQDELAWGSEQFF.

The gene calls are TRBV13 and TRBJ2-1; TRBD2 is a possible D gene (6 bases). Deletions cut 8 bases from V and 5 bases from J, with 10 bases between. Germline loops: CDR1 PRHDT, CDR2 FYEKMQ (reference sequence). The CDR3 is 12 residues long. CDR3 nucleotides: TGTGCCAGCCGGAGGGAGAACAATGAGCAGTTCTTC. Translating gives CASRRENNEQFF.

V and J are TRBV5-1 and TRBJ1-6, with 8 bases fitting TRBD1. J lost 6 bases, V lost 4 bases, and 3 bases had no gene match. This CDR3 is 14 amino acids long. From germline, CDR1 is SGHRS and CDR2 YFSETQ. In DNA form, the CDR3 reads TGCGCCAGCAGCCTCGACAGGGGTAATTCACCCCTCCACTTT. Translated, it gives CASSLDRGNSPLHF.

The chain recombines TRBV7-9 with TRBJ2-1; TRBD2 matches 14 bases. Trimming removed 2 bases from V and 6 bases from J; junction bases left unmatched: 12. Germline CDR1 and CDR2: SEHNR and FQNEAQ (reference sequence). There are 19 residues in the CDR3. This CDR3 reads CASSLQGLAGAPRLNEQFF. Written as DNA, the CDR3 is TGTGCCAGCAGCTTACAGGGACTAGCGGGGGCCCCTCGGCTCAATGAGCAGTTCTTC. The full variable domain, with the rest looked up from reference TRBV7-9 and TRBJ2-1, is DTGVSQNPRHKITKRGQNVTFRCDPISEHNRLYWYRQTLGQGPEFLTYFQNEAQLEKSRLLSDRFSAERPKGSFSTLEIQRTEQGDSAMYLCASSLQGLAGAPRLNEQFFGPGTRLTVL.

The V and J genes are TRBV9 and TRBJ1-4, with 9 bases identical to TRBD1. Germline assignment: CDR1 SGDLS and CDR2 YYNGEE. With 3 bases clipped from V and 5 bases from J, the junction kept 5 bases outside the gene matches. The CDR3 covers 15 residues. As DNA, the CDR3 is TGTGCCAGCAGCGCGACAGGGGGTTGGAATGAAAAACTGTTTTTT. It codes for CASSATGGWNEKLFF.

The J gene is TRBJ2-7, the V gene TRBV3-1; D may be TRBD2 (6 bases). Deletions cut 3 bases from V and 2 bases from J, with 11 bases between. The germline CDR1 and CDR2 sequences are LGHDT and YNNKEL (reference sequence). CDR3 length: 14 amino acids. The CDR3 nucleotides read TGTGCCAGCAGCCACGGGACTTACACCTACGAGCAGTACTTC. This translates into CASSHGTYTYEQYF.

This sequence joins TRBV3-1 and TRBJ2-3, with D unresolved. The germline V and J ends were trimmed by 4 bases and 3 bases, with 17 bases remaining between them. Germline V CDR1 and CDR2: LGHDT, YNNKEL (reference sequence). This CDR3 is 16 amino acids long. CDR3 loop: CASSRPGPRATDTQYF. The CDR3 nucleotides are TGTGCCAGCAGCCGACCGGGCCCGAGAGCTACAGATACGCAGTATTTT.

The rearrangement joins TRBV3-1 to TRBJ1-1; 7 bases line up with TRBD1. CDR1 and CDR2 (germline): LGHDT, YNNKEL (reference sequence). V was clipped by 3 bases and J by 4 bases; unmatched bases: 5. The CDR3 contains 14 residues. The CDR3 region has the DNA TGTGCCAGCAGCCACCCGACAGGGCTCACTGAAGCTTTCTTT. It translates to CASSHPTGLTEAFF.

This clonotype was counted a single time. The chain links TRBV7-8 to TRBJ2-7, with D possibly being TRBD1 or TRBD2 (5 bases each). Per germline, CDR1 SGHVS and CDR2 FQNEAQ. This CDR3 contains 13 residues. With 3 bases removed from V and 3 bases from J, the gap between germline ends came to 9 bases. The CDR3 region is CASSFMGDYEQYF. CDR3 nucleotides: TGTGCCAGCAGCTTTATGGGGGACTACGAGCAGTACTTC.

The rearrangement uses TRBV29-1 and TRBJ1-5; the D gene is possibly TRBD1 (6 bases). The CDR3 length is 14 residues. Trimming left V 5 bases short and J 3 bases short, with 14 bases between. The germline V gene has CDR1 SQVTM and CDR2 ANQGSEA. The CDR3 region is CSVTEGGTNQPQHF. The CDR3 DNA reads as TGCAGCGTTACCGAGGGGGGGACCAATCAGCCCCAGCATTTT.

The chain has TRBV29-1 and TRBJ1-1, with D perhaps matching TRBD1 (5 bases). The CDR3 covers 9 residues. CDR1 and CDR2 from the germline V gene are SQVTM and ANQGSEA. With 7 bases removed from V and 8 bases from J, the gap between germline ends came to 8 bases. CDR3 in amino acids: CSAGGEAFF. The CDR3 bases are TGCAGCGCGGGGGGGGAAGCTTTCTTT. Drawing the rest from reference TRBV29-1 and TRBJ1-1, the complete variable domain is SAVISQKPSRDICQRGTSLTIQCQVDSQVTMMFWYRQQPGQSLTLIATANQGSEATYESGFVIDKFPISRPNLTFSTLTVSNMSPEDSSIYLCSAGGEAFFGQGTRLTVV.

The chain is built from TRBV12-3 or TRBV12-4 and TRBJ1-2, with D possibly being TRBD1 (6 bases). The CDR3 loop spans 13 amino acids. The V end was cut by 8 bases, the J end by 4 bases, with 14 bases between. The DNA for the CDR3 is TGTGCCAGCGACTCAGGGGCGGGCTATGGCTACACCTTC. It specifies CASDSGAGYGYTF.

V and J are TRBV9 and TRBJ1-6; D may be TRBD1 (5 bases). Germline V gene data show CDR1 as SGDLS and CDR2 as YYNGEE. Trimming cost V 0 bases and J 7 bases, with 11 bases left between them. The CDR3 loop spans 15 amino acids. The CDR3: CASSVEVGANSPLHF. CDR3 coding DNA: TGTGCCAGCAGCGTAGAGGTCGGGGCCAATTCACCCCTCCACTTT.

The chain carries TRBV27 and TRBJ1-1, with 8 bases lining up with TRBD1. From germline, CDR1 is MNHEY and CDR2 SMNVEV (reference sequence). CDR3 size: 15 residues. J lost 1 base, V lost 2 bases, and 3 bases had no gene match. The CDR3 here is CASSLTGGRNTEAFF. CDR3 coding DNA: TGTGCCAGCAGTTTAACAGGGGGGAGGAACACTGAAGCTTTCTTT.

The V gene is TRBV20-1, the J gene TRBJ2-7; no definite D call. The CDR3 has 14 residues. From germline, CDR1 is DFQATT and CDR2 SNEGSKA (reference sequence). Deletions cut 0 bases from V and 3 bases from J, with 12 bases between. The CDR3 loop reads CSARDQGSSYEQYF. The CDR3 DNA follows: TGCAGTGCTAGAGATCAAGGTTCTAGCTACGAGCAGTACTTC.

This chain connects TRBV6-4 to TRBJ2-2; D not resolved. V dropped 0 bases and J dropped 7 bases, with 9 bases sitting between them. CDR1 MRHNA and CDR2 SNTAGT come from the germline V gene. The CDR3 extends over 14 amino acids. The DNA for the CDR3 is TGTGCCAGCAGTGACTCCCGCGAATTCGGGGAGCTGTTTTTT. Amino acids: CASSDSREFGELFF.

This chain uses TRBV7-3 with TRBJ2-1; possible D gene TRBD2, 6 bases. The V gene lost 5 bases and the J gene lost 5 bases, with 19 bases spanning the gap. Germline V CDR1 and CDR2: SGHTA, FQGTGA. The CDR3 consists of 16 residues. The CDR3 here is CASSPHGAGSNNEQFF. The CDR3, as DNA: TGTGCCAGCAGCCCCCACGGAGCCGGGAGCAACAATGAGCAGTTCTTC.

The genes are TRBV15 and TRBJ2-7; D uncertain. The CDR3 spans 12 residues. V lost 3 bases to trimming and J lost 4 bases, with 7 bases between them. Germline CDR1 and CDR2: LNHNV and YYDKDF (reference sequence). The CDR3 DNA follows: TGTGCCACCAGCAGTTACGGGTACGAGCAGTACTTC. This encodes CATSSYGYEQYF.